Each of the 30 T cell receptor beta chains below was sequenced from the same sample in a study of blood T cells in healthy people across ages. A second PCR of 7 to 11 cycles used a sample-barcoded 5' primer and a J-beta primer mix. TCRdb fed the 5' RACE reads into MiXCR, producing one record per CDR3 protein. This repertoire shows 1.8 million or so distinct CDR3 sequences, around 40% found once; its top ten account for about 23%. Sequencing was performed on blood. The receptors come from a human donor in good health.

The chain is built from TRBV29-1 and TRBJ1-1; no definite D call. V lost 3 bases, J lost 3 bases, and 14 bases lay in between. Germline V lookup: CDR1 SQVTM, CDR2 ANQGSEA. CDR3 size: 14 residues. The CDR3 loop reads CSVDLSGGHTEAFF. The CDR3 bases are TGCAGCGTTGATCTCTCTGGAGGCCACACTGAAGCTTTCTTT.

The CDR3 DNA follows: TGTGCCAGCAGCTCCCACAGGGCTGATACGCAGTATTTT. Protein sequence: CASSSHRADTQYF. The chain is built from TRBV7-2 and TRBJ2-3; D is possibly TRBD1 (6 bases). There are 13 residues in the CDR3. Germline values: CDR1 SGHTA, CDR2 FQGNSA. Trimming left V 4 bases short and J 6 bases short, with 11 bases between.

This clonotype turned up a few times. The DNA for the CDR3 is TGTGCCACCAGCATCCCCGGGACAGGGGTCGGCTACACCTTC. It translates to CATSIPGTGVGYTF. The V call is TRBV15, the J call TRBJ1-2, with TRBD1 identical over 10 bases. Germline values: CDR1 LNHNV, CDR2 YYDKDF (reference sequence). The CDR3 runs to 14 residues. Trimming at V came to 4 bases and at J to 8 bases, leaving 7 bases not matched to a gene.

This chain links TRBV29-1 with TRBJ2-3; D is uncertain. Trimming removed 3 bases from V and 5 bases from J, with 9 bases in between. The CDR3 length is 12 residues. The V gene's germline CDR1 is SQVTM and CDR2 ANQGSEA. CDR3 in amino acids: CSVDPPQDTQYF. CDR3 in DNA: TGCAGCGTTGACCCCCCTCAAGATACGCAGTATTTT.

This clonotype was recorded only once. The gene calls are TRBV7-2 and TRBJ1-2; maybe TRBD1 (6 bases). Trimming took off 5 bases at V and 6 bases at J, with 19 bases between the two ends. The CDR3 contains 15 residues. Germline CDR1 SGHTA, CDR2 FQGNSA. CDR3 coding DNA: TGTGCCAGCAGCCTCCTGGACAGAATCGGAGATGGCTACACCTTC. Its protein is CASSLLDRIGDGYTF.

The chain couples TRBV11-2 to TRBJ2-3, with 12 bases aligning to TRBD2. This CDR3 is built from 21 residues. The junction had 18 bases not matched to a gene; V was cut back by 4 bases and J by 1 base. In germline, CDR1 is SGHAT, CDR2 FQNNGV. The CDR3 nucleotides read TGTGCCAGCAGCTCTCGCTCCGGGACTAGCGGGTTCTCAAAGCGCACAGATACGCAGTATTTT. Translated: CASSSRSGTSGFSKRTDTQYF. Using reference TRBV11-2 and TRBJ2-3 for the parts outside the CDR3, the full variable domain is EAGVAQSPRYKIIEKRQSVAFWCNPISGHATLYWYQQILGQGPKLLIQFQNNGVVDDSQLPKDRFSAERLKGVDSTLKIQPAKLEDSAVYLCASSSRSGTSGFSKRTDTQYFGPGTRLTVL.

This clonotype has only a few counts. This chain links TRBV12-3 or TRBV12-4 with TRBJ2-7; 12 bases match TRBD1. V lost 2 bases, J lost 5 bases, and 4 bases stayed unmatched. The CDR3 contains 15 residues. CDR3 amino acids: CASSLPGQGADEQYF. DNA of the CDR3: TGTGCCAGCAGTTTACCGGGACAGGGGGCCGACGAGCAGTACTTC.

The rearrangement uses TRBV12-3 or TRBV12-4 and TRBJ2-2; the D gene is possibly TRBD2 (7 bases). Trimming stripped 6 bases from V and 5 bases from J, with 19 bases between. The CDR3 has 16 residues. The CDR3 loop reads CASSRLGGGQTGELFF. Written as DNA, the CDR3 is TGTGCCAGCAGCCGCCTAGGGGGGGGGCAGACCGGGGAGCTGTTTTTT.

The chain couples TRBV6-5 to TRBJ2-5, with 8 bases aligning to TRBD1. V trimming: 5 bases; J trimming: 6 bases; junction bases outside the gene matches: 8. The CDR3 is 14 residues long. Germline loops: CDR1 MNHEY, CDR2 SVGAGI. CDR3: CASSPTQGDQTQYF. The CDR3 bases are TGTGCCAGCAGTCCCACACAGGGGGATCAGACCCAGTACTTC.

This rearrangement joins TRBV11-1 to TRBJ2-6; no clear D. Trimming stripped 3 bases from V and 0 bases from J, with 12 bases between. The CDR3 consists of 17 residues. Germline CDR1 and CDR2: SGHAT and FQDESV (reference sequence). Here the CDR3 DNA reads TGTGCCAGCAGCTTCAAACTTTACAGCTCTGGGGCCAACGTCCTGACTTTC. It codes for CASSFKLYSSGANVLTF.

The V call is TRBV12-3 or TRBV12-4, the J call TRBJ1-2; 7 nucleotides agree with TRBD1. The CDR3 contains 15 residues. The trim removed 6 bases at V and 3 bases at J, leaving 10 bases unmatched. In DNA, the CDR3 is TGTGCCAGCAGCGCAACCCTCGACAGGGACTATGGCTACACCTTC. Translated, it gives CASSATLDRDYGYTF.

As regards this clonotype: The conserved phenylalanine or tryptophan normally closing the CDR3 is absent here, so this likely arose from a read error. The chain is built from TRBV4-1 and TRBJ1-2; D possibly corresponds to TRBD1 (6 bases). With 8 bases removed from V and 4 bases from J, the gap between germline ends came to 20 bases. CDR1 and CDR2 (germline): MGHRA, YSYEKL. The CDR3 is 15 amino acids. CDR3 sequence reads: CASRETPQGSYGYTV. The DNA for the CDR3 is TGCGCCAGCCGTGAGACCCCACAGGGTAGCTATGGCTACACCGTC.

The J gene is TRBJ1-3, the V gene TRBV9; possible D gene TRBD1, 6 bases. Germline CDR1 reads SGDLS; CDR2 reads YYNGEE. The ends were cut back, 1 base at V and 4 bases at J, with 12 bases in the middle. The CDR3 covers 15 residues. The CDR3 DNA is TGTGCCAGCAGCGTAACGGGGGGCCAGGGAAACACCATATATTTT. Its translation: CASSVTGGQGNTIYF.

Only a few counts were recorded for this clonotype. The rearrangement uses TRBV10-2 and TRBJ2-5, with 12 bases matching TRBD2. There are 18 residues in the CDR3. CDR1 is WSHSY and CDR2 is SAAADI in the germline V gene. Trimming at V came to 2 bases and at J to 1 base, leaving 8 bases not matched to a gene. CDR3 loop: CASSELAGGTIIQETQYF. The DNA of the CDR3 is TGCGCCAGCAGTGAGCTAGCGGGGGGGACAATAATCCAAGAGACCCAGTACTTC.

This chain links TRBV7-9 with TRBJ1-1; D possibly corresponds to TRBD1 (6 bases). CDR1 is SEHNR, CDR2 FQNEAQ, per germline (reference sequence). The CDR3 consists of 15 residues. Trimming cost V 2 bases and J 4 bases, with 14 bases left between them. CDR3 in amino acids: CASSLTYFRGTEAFF. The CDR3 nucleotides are TGTGCCAGCAGCTTAACCTACTTCAGGGGCACTGAAGCTTTCTTT.

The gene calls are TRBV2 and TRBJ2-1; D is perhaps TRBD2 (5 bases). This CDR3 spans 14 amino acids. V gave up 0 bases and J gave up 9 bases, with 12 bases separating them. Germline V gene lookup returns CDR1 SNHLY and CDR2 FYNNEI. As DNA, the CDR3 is TGTGCCAGCAGTGAAGCGCTTCTAGGAGGTGAGCAGTTCTTC. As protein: CASSEALLGGEQFF.

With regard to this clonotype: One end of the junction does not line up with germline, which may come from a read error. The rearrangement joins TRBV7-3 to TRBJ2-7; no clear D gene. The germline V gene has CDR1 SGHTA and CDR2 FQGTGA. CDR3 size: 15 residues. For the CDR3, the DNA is TGTGCCGGCAGCTTACAGCACAGTTCTTCCTACGAGCAGTACTTC. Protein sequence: CAGSLQHSSSYEQYF.

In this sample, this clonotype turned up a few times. CDR3 in DNA: TGCGCCAGCAGCCCCGGGACAGGCTTACTAGAGCAGTACTTC. The encoded protein is CASSPGTGLLEQYF. This sequence joins TRBV4-3 and TRBJ2-5; TRBD1 aligns across 8 bases. Losses at the gene ends were 4 bases for V and 11 bases for J; bases not matched to a gene: 12. CDR3 length: 14 residues. Germline assignment: CDR1 LGHNA and CDR2 YSLEER.

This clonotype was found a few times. The chain's CDR3 is CSASDPQGGRMSEAFF. CDR3 coding DNA: TGCAGTGCTAGCGACCCCCAGGGAGGTCGAATGAGTGAAGCTTTCTTT. The chain employs TRBV20-1 and TRBJ1-1; possible D gene TRBD1, 5 bases. The CDR3 contains 16 residues. The V end lost 3 bases, the J end lost 7 bases, and 24 bases lay between the germline ends. In germline, CDR1 is DFQATT, CDR2 SNEGSKA (reference sequence).

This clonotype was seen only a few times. CDR3 coding DNA: TGCGCCAGCAGCCAACAGTTTGGTGGCGATGAGCAGTTCTTC. Its translation is CASSQQFGGDEQFF. The chain has TRBV4-3 and TRBJ2-1; D is undetermined. V dropped 2 bases and J dropped 8 bases, with 13 bases sitting between them. CDR1 is LGHNA and CDR2 is YSLEER in the germline V gene. CDR3 length: 14 amino acids.

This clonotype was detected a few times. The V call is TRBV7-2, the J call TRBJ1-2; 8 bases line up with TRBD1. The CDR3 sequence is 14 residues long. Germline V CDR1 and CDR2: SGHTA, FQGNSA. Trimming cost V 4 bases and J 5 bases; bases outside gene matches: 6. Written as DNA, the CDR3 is TGTGCCAGCAGCTCGGCAGGGGGCGTTTATGGCTACACCTTC. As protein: CASSSAGGVYGYTF.

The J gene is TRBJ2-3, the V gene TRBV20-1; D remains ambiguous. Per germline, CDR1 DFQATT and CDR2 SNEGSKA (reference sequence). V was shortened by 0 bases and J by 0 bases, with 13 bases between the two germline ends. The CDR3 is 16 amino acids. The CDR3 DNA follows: TGCAGTGCTAGAGATTCGAAATTTGGTAGCACAGATACGCAGTATTTT. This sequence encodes CSARDSKFGSTDTQYF.

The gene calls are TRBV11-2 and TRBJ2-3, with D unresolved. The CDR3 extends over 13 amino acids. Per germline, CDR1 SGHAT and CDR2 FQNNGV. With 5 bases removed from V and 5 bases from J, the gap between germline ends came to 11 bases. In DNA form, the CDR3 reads TGTGCCAGCAGCGCCCCTTTAATAGATACGCAGTATTTT. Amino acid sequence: CASSAPLIDTQYF.

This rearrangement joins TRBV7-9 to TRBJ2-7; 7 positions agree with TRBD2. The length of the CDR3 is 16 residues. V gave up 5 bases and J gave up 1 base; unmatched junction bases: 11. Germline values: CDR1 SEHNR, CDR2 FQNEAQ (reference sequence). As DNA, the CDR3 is TGTGCCAGCAGCCCGACCCGGGACTACAAGTCCTACGAGCAGTACTTC. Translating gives CASSPTRDYKSYEQYF.

The DNA of the CDR3 is TGTGCCAGCAGCCCCTGGACGGGTAGCACTGAAGCTTTCTTT. Its translation is CASSPWTGSTEAFF. The chain recombines TRBV5-5 with TRBJ1-1; the D is unclear. V lost 4 bases and J lost 4, with 14 bases in between. Germline lookup yields CDR1 SGHKS and CDR2 YYEKEE (reference sequence). The CDR3 has 14 amino acids.

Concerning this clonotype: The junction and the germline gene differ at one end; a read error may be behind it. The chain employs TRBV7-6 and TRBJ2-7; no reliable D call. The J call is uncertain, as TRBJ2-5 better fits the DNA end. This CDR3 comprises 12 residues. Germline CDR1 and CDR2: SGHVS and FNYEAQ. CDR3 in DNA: TGTGCCAGCACCCAGCCCCAAGGGACCCAGTACTTC. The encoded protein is CASTQPQGTQYF.

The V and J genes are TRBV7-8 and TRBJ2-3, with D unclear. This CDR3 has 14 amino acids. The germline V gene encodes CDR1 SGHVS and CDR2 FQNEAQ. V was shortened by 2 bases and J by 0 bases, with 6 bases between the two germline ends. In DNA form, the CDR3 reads TGTGCCAGCAGCTTATTTTGGAGCACAGATACGCAGTATTTT. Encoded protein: CASSLFWSTDTQYF.

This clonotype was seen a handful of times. The CDR3 region has the DNA TGTGCCAGCAGTTACTCTACGCCGGAAAACATTCAGTACTTC. This sequence encodes CASSYSTPENIQYF. The gene calls are TRBV6-6 and TRBJ2-4; D uncertain. Germline V lookup: CDR1 MNHNY, CDR2 SVGAGI (reference sequence). The CDR3 is 14 amino acids. V was clipped by 0 bases and J by 5 bases, with 8 bases between them.

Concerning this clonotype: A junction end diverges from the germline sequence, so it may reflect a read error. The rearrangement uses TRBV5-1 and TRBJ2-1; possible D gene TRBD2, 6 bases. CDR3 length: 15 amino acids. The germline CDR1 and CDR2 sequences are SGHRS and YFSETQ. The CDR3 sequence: CANSPKTSSYNEQFF. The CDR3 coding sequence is TGCGCCAACAGCCCAAAGACTAGCTCCTACAATGAGCAGTTCTTC. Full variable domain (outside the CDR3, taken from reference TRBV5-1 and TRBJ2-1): KAGVTQTPRYLIKTRGQQVTLSCSPISGHRSVSWYQQTPGQGLQFLFEYFSETQRNKGNFPGRFSGRQFSNSRSEMNVSTLELGDSALYLCANSPKTSSYNEQFFGPGTRLTVL.

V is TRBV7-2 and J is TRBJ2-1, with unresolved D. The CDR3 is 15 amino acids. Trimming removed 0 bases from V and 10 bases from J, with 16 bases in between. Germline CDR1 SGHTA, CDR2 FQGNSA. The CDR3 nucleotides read TGTGCCAGCAGCTTAGCGGCCAGACTGTTTAGCGAGCAGTTCTTC. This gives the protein CASSLAARLFSEQFF.